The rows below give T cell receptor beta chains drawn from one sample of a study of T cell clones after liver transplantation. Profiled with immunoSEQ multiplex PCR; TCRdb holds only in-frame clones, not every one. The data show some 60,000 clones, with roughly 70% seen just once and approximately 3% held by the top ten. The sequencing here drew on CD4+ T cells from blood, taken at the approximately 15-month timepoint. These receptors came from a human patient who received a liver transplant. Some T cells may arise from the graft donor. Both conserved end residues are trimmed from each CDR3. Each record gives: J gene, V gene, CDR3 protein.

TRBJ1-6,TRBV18,ASSPNRDPNSPLH
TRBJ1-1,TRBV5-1,ASSVQGAMNTEAF
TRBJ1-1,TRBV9,ASSPMGGQSEAF
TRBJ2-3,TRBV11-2,TSSRGAGGPGDTQY
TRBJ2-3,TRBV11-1,ASSLRSSGGVGTQY
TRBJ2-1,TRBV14,ASSQTTTNREESYNEQF
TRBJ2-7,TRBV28,ASRPGHLSWSYEQY
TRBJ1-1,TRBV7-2,ASSLKSAEAF
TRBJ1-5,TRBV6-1,ASSDLTNQPQH
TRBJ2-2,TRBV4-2,ASSQERSGGAAGELF
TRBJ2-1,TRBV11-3,ASSASVGSRNEQF
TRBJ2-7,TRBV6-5,ASISPGGANEQY
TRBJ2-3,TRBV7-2,ASSYIRDTQY
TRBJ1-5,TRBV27,ASSPGTVNQPQH